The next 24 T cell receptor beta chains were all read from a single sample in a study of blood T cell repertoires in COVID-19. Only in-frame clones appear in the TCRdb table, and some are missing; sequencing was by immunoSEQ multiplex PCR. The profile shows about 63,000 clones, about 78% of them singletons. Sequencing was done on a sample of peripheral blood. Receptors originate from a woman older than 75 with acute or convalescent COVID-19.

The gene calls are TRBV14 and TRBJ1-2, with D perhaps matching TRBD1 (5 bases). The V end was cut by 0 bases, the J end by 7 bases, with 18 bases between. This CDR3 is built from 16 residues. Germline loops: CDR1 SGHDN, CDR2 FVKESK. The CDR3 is CASSQDLVEAGGGYTF. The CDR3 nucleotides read TGTGCCAGCAGCCAAGATTTGGTAGAGGCGGGGGGTGGCTACACCTTC.

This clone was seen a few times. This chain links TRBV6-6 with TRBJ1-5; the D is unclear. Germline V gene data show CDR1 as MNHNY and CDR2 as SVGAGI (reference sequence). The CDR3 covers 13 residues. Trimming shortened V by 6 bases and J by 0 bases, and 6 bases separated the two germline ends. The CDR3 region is CASRADSNQPQHF. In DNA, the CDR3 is TGTGCCAGCAGGGCAGATAGCAATCAGCCCCAGCATTTT.

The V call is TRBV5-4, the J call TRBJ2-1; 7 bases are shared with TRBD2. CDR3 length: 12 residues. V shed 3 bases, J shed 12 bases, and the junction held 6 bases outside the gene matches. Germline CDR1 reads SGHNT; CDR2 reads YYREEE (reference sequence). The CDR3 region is CASSSRGSRQFF. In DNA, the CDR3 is TGTGCCAGCAGCTCACGCGGGAGTCGGCAGTTCTTC.

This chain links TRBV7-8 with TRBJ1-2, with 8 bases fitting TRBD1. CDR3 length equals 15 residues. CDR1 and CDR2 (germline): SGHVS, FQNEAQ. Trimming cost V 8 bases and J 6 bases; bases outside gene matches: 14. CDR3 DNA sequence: TGTGCCAGCCGACCCTCTAGGACAGGGATTCATGGCTACACCTTC. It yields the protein CASRPSRTGIHGYTF.

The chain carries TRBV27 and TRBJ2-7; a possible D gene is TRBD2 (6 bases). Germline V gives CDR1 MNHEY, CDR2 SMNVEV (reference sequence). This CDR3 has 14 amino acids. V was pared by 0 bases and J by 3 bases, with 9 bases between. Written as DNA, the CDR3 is TGTGCCAGCAGTTTATCGGCGGGGTACTACGAGCAGTACTTC. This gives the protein CASSLSAGYYEQYF.

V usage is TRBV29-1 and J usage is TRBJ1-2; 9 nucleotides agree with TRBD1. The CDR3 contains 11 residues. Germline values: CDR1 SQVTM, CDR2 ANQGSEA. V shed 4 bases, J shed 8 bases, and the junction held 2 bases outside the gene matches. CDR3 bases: TGCAGCGTTGGTACAGGGGGCGGCTACACCTTC. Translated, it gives CSVGTGGGYTF. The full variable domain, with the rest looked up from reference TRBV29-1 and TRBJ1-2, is SAVISQKPSRDICQRGTSLTIQCQVDSQVTMMFWYRQQPGQSLTLIATANQGSEATYESGFVIDKFPISRPNLTFSTLTVSNMSPEDSSIYLCSVGTGGGYTFGSGTRLTVV.

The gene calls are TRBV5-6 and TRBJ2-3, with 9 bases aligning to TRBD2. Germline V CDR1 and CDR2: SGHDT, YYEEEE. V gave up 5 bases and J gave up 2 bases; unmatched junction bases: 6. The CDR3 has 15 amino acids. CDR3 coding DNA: TGTGCCAGCAGTTCGACTAGCGGCCTCACAGATACGCAGTATTTT. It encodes CASSSTSGLTDTQYF.

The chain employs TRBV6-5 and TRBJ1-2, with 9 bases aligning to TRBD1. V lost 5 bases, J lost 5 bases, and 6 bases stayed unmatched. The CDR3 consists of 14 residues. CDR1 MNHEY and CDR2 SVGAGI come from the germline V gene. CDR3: CASSKGQGDYGYTF. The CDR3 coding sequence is TGTGCCAGCAGTAAGGGACAGGGAGATTATGGCTACACCTTC.

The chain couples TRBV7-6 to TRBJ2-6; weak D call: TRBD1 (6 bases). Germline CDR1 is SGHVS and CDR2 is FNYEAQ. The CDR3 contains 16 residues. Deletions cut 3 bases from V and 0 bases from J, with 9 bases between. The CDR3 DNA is TGTGCCAGCAGCTTGACAGGTCGCTCTGGGGCCAACGTCCTGACTTTC. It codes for CASSLTGRSGANVLTF.

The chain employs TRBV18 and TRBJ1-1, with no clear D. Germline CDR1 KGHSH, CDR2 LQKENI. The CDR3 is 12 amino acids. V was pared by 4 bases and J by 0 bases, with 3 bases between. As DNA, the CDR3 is TGTGCCAGCTCACGCGTGAACACTGAAGCTTTCTTT. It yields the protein CASSRVNTEAFF.

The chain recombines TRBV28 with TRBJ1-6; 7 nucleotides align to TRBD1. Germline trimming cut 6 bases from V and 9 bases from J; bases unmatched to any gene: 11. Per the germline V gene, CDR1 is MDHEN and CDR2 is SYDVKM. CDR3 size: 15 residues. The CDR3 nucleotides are TGTGCCAGCAGCCTAAGAGGGGGCGGCAGTTCACCCCTCCACTTT. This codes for CASSLRGGGSSPLHF.

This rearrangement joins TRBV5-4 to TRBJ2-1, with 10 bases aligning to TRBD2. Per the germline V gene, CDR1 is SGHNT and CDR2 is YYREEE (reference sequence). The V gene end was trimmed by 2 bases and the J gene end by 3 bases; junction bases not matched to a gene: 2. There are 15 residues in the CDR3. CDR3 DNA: TGTGCCAGCAGCTTTTCTAGCGGGAGCTACAATGAGCAGTTCTTC. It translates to CASSFSSGSYNEQFF.

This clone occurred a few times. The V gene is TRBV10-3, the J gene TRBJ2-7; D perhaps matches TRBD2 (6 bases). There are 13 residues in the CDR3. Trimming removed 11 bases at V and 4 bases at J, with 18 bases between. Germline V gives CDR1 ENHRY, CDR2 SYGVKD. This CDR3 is CAAARDSKYEQYF. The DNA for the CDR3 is TGTGCCGCCGCCCGGGACTCGAAGTACGAGCAGTACTTC.

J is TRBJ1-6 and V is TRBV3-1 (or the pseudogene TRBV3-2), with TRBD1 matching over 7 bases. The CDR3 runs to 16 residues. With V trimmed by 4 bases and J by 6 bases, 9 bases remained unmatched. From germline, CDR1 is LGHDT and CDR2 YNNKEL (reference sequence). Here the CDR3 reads CASSLAGGFTNSPLHF. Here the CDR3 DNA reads TGTGCCAGCAGCCTCGCAGGGGGGTTCACTAATTCACCCCTCCACTTT.

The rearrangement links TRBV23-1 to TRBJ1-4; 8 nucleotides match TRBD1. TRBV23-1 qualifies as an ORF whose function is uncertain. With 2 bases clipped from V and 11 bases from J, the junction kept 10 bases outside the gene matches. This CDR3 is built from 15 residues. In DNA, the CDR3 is TGCGCCAGCAGTCAAGGAGGACAGGGAATAGACAAACTGTTTTTT. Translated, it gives CASSQGGQGIDKLFF.

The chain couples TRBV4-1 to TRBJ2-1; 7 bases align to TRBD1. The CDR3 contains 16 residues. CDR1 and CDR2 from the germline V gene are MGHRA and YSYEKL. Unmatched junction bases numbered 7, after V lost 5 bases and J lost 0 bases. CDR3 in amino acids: CASSVTGDFSYNEQFF. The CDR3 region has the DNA TGCGCCAGCAGCGTTACAGGGGATTTCTCCTACAATGAGCAGTTCTTC.

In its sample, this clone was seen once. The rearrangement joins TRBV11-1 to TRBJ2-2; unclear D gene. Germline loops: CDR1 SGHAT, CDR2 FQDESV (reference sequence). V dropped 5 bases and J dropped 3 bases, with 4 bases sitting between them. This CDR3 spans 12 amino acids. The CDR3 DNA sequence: TGTGCCAGCAGCCATTACACCGGGGAGCTGTTTTTT. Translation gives CASSHYTGELFF.

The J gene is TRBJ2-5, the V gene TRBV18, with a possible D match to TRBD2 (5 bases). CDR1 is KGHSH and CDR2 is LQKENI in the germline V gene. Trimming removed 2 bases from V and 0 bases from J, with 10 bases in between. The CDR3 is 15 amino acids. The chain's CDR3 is CASSPRTLDQETQYF. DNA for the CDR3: TGTGCCAGCTCACCAAGAACACTAGACCAAGAGACCCAGTACTTC.

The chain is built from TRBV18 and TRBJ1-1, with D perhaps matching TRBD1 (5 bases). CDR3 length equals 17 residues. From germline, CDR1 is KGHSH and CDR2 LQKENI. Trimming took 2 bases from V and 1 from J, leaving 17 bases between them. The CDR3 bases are TGTGCCAGCTCACCAGGGGACTCGGTCTACCCGAACACTGAAGCTTTCTTT. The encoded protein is CASSPGDSVYPNTEAFF.

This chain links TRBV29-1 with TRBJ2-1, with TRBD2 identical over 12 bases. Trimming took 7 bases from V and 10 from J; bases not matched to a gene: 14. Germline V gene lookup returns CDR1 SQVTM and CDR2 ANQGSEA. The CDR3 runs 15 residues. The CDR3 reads CSGSGTSGQVGEQFF. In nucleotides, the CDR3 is TGCAGCGGATCTGGGACTAGCGGGCAGGTAGGGGAGCAGTTCTTC.

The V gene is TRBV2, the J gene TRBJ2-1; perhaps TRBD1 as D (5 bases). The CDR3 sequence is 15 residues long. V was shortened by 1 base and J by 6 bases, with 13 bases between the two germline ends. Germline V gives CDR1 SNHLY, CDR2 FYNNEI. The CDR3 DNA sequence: TGTGCCAGCAGTGAAGAGGCAGGGCGAGGCAATGAGCAGTTCTTC. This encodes CASSEEAGRGNEQFF.

The CDR3 spells CASSAGELFF. The CDR3 DNA reads as TGTGCCAGCAGCGCCGGGGAGCTGTTTTTT. This chain links TRBV6-5 with TRBJ2-2; D ambiguous. V lost 6 bases, J lost 6 bases, and 2 bases lay in between. This CDR3 has 10 residues. Germline V gene data show CDR1 as MNHEY and CDR2 as SVGAGI.

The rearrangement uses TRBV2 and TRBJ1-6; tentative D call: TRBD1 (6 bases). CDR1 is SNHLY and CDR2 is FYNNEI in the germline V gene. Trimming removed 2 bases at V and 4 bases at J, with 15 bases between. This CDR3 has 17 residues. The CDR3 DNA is TGTGCCAGCAGTGAATGGGACACCGACGTTTATAATTCACCCCTCCACTTT. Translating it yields CASSEWDTDVYNSPLHF.

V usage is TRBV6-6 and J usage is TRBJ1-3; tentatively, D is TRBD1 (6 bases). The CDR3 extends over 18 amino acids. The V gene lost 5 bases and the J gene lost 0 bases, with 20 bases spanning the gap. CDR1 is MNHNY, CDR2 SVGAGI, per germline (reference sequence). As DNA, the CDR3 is TGTGCCAGCAGTCATCTAGGCAGGGGCCCGAGCTCTGGAAACACCATATATTTT. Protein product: CASSHLGRGPSSGNTIYF.